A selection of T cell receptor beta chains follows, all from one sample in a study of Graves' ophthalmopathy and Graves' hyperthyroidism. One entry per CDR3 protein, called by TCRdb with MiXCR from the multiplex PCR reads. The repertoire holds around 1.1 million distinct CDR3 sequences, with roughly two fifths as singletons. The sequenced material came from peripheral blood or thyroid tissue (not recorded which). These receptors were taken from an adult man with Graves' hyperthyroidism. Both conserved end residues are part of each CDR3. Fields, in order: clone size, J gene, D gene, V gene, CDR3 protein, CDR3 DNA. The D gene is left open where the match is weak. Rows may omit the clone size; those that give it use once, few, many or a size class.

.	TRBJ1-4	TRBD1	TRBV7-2	CASSRRTGLTGEKLFF	TGTGCCAGCAGCAGGCGGACAGGGCTTACTGGTGAAAAACTGTTTTTT
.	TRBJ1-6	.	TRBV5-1	CASSSTGRDSPLHF	TGCGCCAGCAGCTCGACAGGAAGAGATTCACCCCTCCACTTT
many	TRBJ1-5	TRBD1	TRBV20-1	CSARETGALFRPQHF	TGCAGTGCTAGGGAAACAGGGGCCCTGTTTCGGCCCCAGCATTTT
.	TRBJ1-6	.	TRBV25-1	CATVSGATTQTPLHF	TGTGCCACAGTTTCAGGGGCCACAACTCAGACACCCCTCCACTTT
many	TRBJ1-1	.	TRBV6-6	CASSVGKAFF	TGTGCCAGCAGTGTGGGGAAAGCTTTCTTT
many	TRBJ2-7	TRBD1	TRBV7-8	CASSPWDRAYYEQYF	TGTGCCAGCAGCCCTTGGGACAGGGCCTACTACGAGCAGTACTTC
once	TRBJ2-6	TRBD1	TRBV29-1	CSPRGQGNSGANVLTF	TGCAGCCCAAGGGGACAGGGTAACTCTGGGGCCAACGTCCTGACTTTC
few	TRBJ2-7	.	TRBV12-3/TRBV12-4	CASSPEGSFNEQYF	TGTGCCAGCAGCCCCGAGGGGAGTTTCAACGAGCAGTACTTC
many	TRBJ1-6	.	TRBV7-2	CASSFYVQASYNSPLHF	TGTGCCAGCAGCTTTTATGTCCAGGCTTCATATAATTCACCCCTCCACTTT
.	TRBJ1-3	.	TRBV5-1	CASSPQSGGRGHSVDTIYF	TGCGCCAGCAGCCCACAGAGCGGCGGAAGGGGACATTCTGTGGACACCATATATTTT
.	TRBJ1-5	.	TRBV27	CASSLTFGGMNQPQHF	TGTGCCAGCAGTTTAACGTTCGGAGGGATGAATCAGCCCCAGCATTTT
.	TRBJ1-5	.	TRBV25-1	CASSERRGRPQHF	TGTGCCAGCAGTGAGAGGAGGGGTCGGCCCCAGCATTTT
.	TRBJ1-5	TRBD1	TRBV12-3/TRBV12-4	CASSWGRGHQPQHF	TGTGCCAGCAGTTGGGGCAGGGGGCATCAGCCCCAGCATTTT